One and the same sample provided the 17 T cell receptor beta chains below, sequenced in a study of shared clonotypes between healthy human individuals (dated by TCRdb to 2019 to 2021). The library was produced with the immunoSEQ multiplex PCR assay. What TCRdb holds here is the immuneACCESS table cut down to in-frame rearrangements. Part of the clones is not present; checked against another copy, under half of the missing clones reflect an unresolved V gene, and the others are unexplained. This sample holds about 2.3 million clones; under 95% were observed only once. The ten most abundant clones make up 0.37% of the sample. The source material was naive CD4+ T cells from PBMCs. Reading the label with the study, this specimen's cell subset or site is: CD45RA+ positively selected. All receptors come from a man aged 18 to 35 in good health. Some clones in this sample may be carry-over from other donors' samples.

This clone was counted a single time. The chain couples TRBV4-1 to TRBJ1-4; D gene uncertain. This CDR3 comprises 13 residues. From germline, CDR1 is MGHRA and CDR2 YSYEKL. Trimming pared 4 bases from V and 8 bases from J, leaving 11 bases between. CDR3 DNA sequence: TGCGCCAGCAGCCTTGTAGCCACGGAAAAACTGTTTTTT. It encodes CASSLVATEKLFF.

This chain joins TRBV29-1 and TRBJ2-3; unclear D gene. Looked up from germline, CDR1 is SQVTM and CDR2 is ANQGSEA. This CDR3 comprises 14 residues. V lost 4 bases to trimming and J lost 2 bases, with 13 bases between them. This CDR3 reads CSVGYWPLTDTQYF. CDR3 in DNA: TGCAGCGTTGGGTACTGGCCACTCACAGATACGCAGTATTTT.

The chain is built from TRBV13 and TRBJ2-7, with 11 bases that match TRBD2. J gave up 5 bases and V 5 bases, and 8 bases lay outside the gene matches. This CDR3 has 15 residues. Germline assignment: CDR1 PRHDT and CDR2 FYEKMQ (reference sequence). The CDR3 sequence is CASSLSGRASNEQYF. In nucleotides, the CDR3 is TGTGCCAGCAGCCTTAGCGGGAGGGCCTCAAACGAGCAGTACTTC.

The chain has TRBV18 and TRBJ2-3, with unresolved D. V was pared by 3 bases and J by 2 bases, with 12 bases between. Per germline, CDR1 KGHSH and CDR2 LQKENI. This CDR3 spans 15 amino acids. The CDR3 here is CASSPQRAITDTQYF. CDR3 sequence (DNA): TGTGCCAGCTCACCCCAAAGAGCTATCACAGATACGCAGTATTTT.

About this clone itself: Other DNA sequences in the sample encode the same CDR3. J is TRBJ2-7 and V is TRBV5-1; no firm D call. V lost 0 bases and J lost 0, with 7 bases in between. The CDR3 has 14 amino acids. Per germline, CDR1 SGHRS and CDR2 YFSETQ. The CDR3 is CASSLEGSSYEQYF. The CDR3 DNA sequence: TGCGCCAGCAGCTTGGAAGGTAGCTCCTACGAGCAGTACTTC. Looking up the rest from reference TRBV5-1 and TRBJ2-7 gives the full variable domain: KAGVTQTPRYLIKTRGQQVTLSCSPISGHRSVSWYQQTPGQGLQFLFEYFSETQRNKGNFPGRFSGRQFSNSRSEMNVSTLELGDSALYLCASSLEGSSYEQYFGPGTRLTVT.

V usage is TRBV30 and J usage is TRBJ1-1; D remains ambiguous. Germline V gene data show CDR1 as GTSNPN and CDR2 as SVGIG (reference sequence). V lost 0 bases to trimming and J lost 6 bases, with 11 bases between them. This CDR3 contains 13 residues. CDR3 sequence (DNA): TGTGCCTGGAGTGTCGGGAGCCGGGCTGAAGCTTTCTTT. Its protein is CAWSVGSRAEAFF.

A few counts support this clone. The rearrangement links TRBV9 to TRBJ1-1; D is perhaps TRBD1 (6 bases). Germline V gives CDR1 SGDLS, CDR2 YYNGEE. There are 15 residues in the CDR3. Trimming shortened V by 3 bases and J by 2 bases, and 14 bases separated the two germline ends. The CDR3 region has the DNA TGTGCCAGCAGCGCCGAGGACAGAATAAACACTGAAGCTTTCTTT. Residues: CASSAEDRINTEAFF.

As for this clone: Other DNA sequences of this sample code for an identical CDR3. J is TRBJ2-3 and V is TRBV27; D is unresolved. Trimming removed 2 bases at V and 3 bases at J, with 6 bases between. CDR1 MNHEY and CDR2 SMNVEV come from the germline V gene (reference sequence). This CDR3 has 13 residues. The CDR3 spells CASSLVGTDTQYF. The CDR3 DNA reads TGTGCCAGCAGTTTAGTTGGGACAGATACGCAGTATTTT.

V usage is TRBV5-1 and J usage is TRBJ2-7, with a tentative D call TRBD2 (5 bases). Trimming took 1 base from V and 3 from J, leaving 14 bases between them. CDR3 length: 15 amino acids. The germline gives CDR1 SGHRS, CDR2 YFSETQ. CDR3 residues: CASSLPTPGSYEQYF. The CDR3 DNA sequence: TGCGCCAGCAGCTTGCCTACTCCGGGAAGCTACGAGCAGTACTTC.

This CDR3 is CASTLGYSGANVLTF. The CDR3 region has the DNA TGCGCCAGCACCCTGGGCTACTCTGGGGCCAACGTCCTGACTTTC. The chain combines TRBV4-1 with TRBJ2-6; D is undetermined. The CDR3 runs 15 residues. V lost 7 bases and J lost 0, with 10 bases in between. The germline gives CDR1 MGHRA, CDR2 YSYEKL.

The CDR3 is CASSSQLVYGYTF. For the CDR3, the DNA is TGTGCCAGCAGTTCCCAGCTGGTCTATGGCTACACCTTC. V is TRBV28 and J is TRBJ1-2; unclear D gene. CDR3 size: 13 residues. CDR1 is MDHEN, CDR2 SYDVKM, per germline. Trimming left V 4 bases short and J 4 bases short, with 10 bases between.

This chain joins TRBV5-4 and TRBJ2-7, with 10 bases lining up with TRBD1. The length of the CDR3 is 15 residues. V shed 0 bases and J 2 bases; nucleotides not matched to a gene: 2. Germline V gene data show CDR1 as SGHNT and CDR2 as YYREEE (reference sequence). This chain's CDR3 is CASSLGTGGPYEQYF. The CDR3 nucleotides are TGTGCCAGCAGCTTGGGGACAGGGGGGCCCTACGAGCAGTACTTC.

The V and J genes are TRBV28 and TRBJ1-5, with D maybe TRBD1 (5 bases). Germline V CDR1 and CDR2: MDHEN, SYDVKM. V lost 3 bases and J 1 base, leaving 13 bases between the germline ends. CDR3 length: 16 amino acids. The CDR3 coding sequence is TGTGCCAGCAGTTTGGGGGGGGTAGGGAGCAATCAGCCCCAGCATTTT. Translation gives CASSLGGVGSNQPQHF.

Notes on this clone: Other DNA sequences within the sample encode an identical CDR3. The chain's CDR3 is CASSLQWNTEAFF. The CDR3 DNA reads TGTGCCAGCAGCCTCCAGTGGAACACTGAAGCTTTCTTT. The rearrangement links TRBV7-9 to TRBJ1-1; D gene uncertain. The V end was cut by 5 bases, the J end by 1 base, with 8 bases between. Germline assignment: CDR1 SEHNR and CDR2 FQNEAQ (reference sequence). The CDR3 consists of 13 residues.

The genes are TRBV28 and TRBJ1-2; 7 nucleotides align to TRBD1. The CDR3 contains 16 residues. Trimming removed 10 bases from V and 7 bases from J; junction bases left unmatched: 21. Germline CDR1 is MDHEN and CDR2 is SYDVKM. CDR3 residues: CAIQRGDSPPRGGYTF. Written as DNA, the CDR3 is TGTGCCATCCAGAGAGGGGACAGCCCACCCCGCGGTGGCTACACCTTC.

The table lists this clone with a count of one. V is TRBV7-9 and J is TRBJ1-4; 8 nucleotides match TRBD1. The V gene's germline CDR1 is SEHNR and CDR2 FQNEAQ (reference sequence). The CDR3 covers 16 residues. J lost 2 bases, V lost 4 bases, and 6 bases had no gene match. CDR3 coding DNA: TGTGCCAGCAGCTCGGACAGGGTAGGCACTAATGAAAAACTGTTTTTT. As protein: CASSSDRVGTNEKLFF.

The chain links TRBV28 to TRBJ2-2, with TRBD1 matching over 11 bases. The CDR3 sequence is 17 residues long. Germline V lookup: CDR1 MDHEN, CDR2 SYDVKM. Losses at the gene ends were 6 bases for V and 2 bases for J; bases not matched to a gene: 8. The CDR3 is CASRPGTGGGNTGELFF. The CDR3 coding sequence is TGTGCCAGCAGACCCGGGACAGGGGGGGGAAACACCGGGGAGCTGTTTTTT.